This TCR beta chain was sequenced for a study of T-cell reconstitution after alpha-beta-depleted transplantation in children. Findings and limits, study-wide: Where some patients showed high TCRbeta diversity at day 60, it came from recipient T cells and thymic progenitors that had survived.

This clonotype was recorded a few times. Its specificity is not known. V was clipped by 3 bases and J by 2 bases, with 12 bases between them. CDR3 length: 14 residues. Germline V gives CDR1 SQVTM, CDR2 ANQGSEA. During its preparation, the TCRbeta library received unique molecular identifiers. TCRdb reanalysed the PCR reads using MiXCR and keeps one entry per CDR3 protein. The data hold just under 250,000 distinct CDR3 sequences, with under 30% observed a single time. The sequences come from PBMCs, collected before TCRalphabeta/CD19-depleted stem cell transplant. The chain combines TRBV29-1 with TRBJ2-3, with TRBD1 as a possible D gene (7 bases). This TCR came from a girl aged 2-10 years with Fanconi anemia, due to receive a stem cell transplant. The CDR3 nucleotides are TGCAGCGTTGACAGGGGGACTCACACAGATACGCAGTATTTT. It is translated as CSVDRGTHTDTQYF.